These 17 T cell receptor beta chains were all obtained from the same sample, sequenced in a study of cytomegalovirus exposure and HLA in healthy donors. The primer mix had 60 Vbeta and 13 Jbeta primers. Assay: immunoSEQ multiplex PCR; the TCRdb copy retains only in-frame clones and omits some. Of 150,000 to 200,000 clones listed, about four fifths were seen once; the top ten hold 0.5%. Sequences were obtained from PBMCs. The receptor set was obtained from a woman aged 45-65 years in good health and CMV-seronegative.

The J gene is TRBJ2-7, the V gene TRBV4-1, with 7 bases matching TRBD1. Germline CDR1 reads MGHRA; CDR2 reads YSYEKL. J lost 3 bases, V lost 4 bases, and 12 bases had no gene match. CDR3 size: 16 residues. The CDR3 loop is CASSRAPGTANYEQYF. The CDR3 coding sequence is TGCGCCAGCAGCCGAGCCCCCGGGACAGCAAACTACGAGCAGTACTTC.

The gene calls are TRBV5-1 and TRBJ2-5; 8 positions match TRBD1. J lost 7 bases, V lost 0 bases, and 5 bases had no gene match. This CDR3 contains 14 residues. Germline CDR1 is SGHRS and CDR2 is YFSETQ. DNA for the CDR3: TGCGCCAGCAGCTTGGAAGGACAGGGAGGGACCCAGTACTTC. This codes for CASSLEGQGGTQYF.

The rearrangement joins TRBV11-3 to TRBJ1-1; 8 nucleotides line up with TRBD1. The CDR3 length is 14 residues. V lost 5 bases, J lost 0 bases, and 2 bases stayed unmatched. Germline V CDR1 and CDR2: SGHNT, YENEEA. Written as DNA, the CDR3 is TGTGCCAGCAGCCACAGGGGGATGAACACTGAAGCTTTCTTT. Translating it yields CASSHRGMNTEAFF.

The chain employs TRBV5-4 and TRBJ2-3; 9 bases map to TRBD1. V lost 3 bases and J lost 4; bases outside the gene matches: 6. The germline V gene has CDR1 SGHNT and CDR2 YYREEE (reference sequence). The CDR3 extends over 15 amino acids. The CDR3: CASSSKGQGSDTQYF. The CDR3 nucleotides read TGTGCCAGCAGCTCCAAGGGACAGGGATCAGATACGCAGTATTTT.

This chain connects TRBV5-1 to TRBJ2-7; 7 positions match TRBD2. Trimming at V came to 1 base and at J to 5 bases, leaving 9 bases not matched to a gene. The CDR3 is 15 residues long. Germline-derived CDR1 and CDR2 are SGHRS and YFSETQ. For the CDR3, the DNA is TGCGCCAGCAGCTTGTTATGGGGAGGGGCGGACGAGCAGTACTTC. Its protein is CASSLLWGGADEQYF.

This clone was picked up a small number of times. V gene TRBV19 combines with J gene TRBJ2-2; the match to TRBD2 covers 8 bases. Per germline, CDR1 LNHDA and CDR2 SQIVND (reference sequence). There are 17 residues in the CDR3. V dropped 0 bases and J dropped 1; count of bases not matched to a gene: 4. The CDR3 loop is CASSIDRGGRNTGELFF. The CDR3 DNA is TGTGCCAGTAGTATAGATCGGGGGGGCCGGAACACCGGGGAGCTGTTTTTT.

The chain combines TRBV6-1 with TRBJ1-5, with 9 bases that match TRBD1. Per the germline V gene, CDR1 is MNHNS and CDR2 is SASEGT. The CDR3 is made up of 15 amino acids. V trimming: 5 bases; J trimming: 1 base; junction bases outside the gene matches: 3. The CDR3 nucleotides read TGTGCCAGCAGTTTCGACAGGGGGAGCAATCAGCCCCAGCATTTT. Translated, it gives CASSFDRGSNQPQHF.

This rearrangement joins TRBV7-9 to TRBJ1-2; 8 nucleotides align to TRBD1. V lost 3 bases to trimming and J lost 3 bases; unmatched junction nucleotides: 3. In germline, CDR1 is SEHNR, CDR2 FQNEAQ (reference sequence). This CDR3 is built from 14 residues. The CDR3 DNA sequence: TGTGCCAGCAGCTTGGCAGGGGGCGACTATGGCTACACCTTC. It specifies CASSLAGGDYGYTF. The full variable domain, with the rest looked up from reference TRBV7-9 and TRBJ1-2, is DTGVSQNPRHKITKRGQNVTFRCDPISEHNRLYWYRQTLGQGPEFLTYFQNEAQLEKSRLLSDRFSAERPKGSFSTLEIQRTEQGDSAMYLCASSLAGGDYGYTFGSGTRLTVV.

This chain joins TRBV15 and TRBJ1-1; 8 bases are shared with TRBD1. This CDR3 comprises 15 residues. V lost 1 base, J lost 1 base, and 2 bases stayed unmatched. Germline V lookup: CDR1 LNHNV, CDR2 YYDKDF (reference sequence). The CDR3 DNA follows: TGTGCCACCAGCAGAGGGGGGACAGGGAACACTGAAGCTTTCTTT. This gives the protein CATSRGGTGNTEAFF.

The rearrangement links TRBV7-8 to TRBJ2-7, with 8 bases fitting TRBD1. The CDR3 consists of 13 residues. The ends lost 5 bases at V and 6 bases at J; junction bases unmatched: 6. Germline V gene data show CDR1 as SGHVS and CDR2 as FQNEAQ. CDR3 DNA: TGTGCCAGCAGCCGGACAGGGCCAGTCGAGCAGTACTTC. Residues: CASSRTGPVEQYF.

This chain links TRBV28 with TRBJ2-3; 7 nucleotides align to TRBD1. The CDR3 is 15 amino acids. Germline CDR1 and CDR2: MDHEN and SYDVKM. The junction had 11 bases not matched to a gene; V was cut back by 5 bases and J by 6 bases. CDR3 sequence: CASSSATGLLDTQYF. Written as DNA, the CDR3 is TGTGCCAGCAGTAGTGCGACAGGGCTGTTGGATACGCAGTATTTT.

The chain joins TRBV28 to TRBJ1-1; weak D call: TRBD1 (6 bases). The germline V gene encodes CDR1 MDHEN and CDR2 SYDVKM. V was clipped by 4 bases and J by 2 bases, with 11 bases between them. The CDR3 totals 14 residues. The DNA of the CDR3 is TGTGCCAGCAGTTCCGGGACAATAAACACTGAAGCTTTCTTT. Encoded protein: CASSSGTINTEAFF.

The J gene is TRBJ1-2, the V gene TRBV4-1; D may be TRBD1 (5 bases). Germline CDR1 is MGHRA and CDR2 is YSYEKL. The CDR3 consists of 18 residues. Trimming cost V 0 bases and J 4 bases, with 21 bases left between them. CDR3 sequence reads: CASSQDPVDSQNTYGYTF. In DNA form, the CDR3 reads TGCGCCAGCAGCCAAGACCCGGTTGACAGTCAAAACACCTATGGCTACACCTTC.

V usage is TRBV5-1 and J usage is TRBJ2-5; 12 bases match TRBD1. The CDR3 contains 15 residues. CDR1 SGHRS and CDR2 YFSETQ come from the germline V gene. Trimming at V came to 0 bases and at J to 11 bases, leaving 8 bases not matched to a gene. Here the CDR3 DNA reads TGCGCCAGCAGCTTGGTTGGGACAGGGGGCGAAGAGCAGTACTTC. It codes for CASSLVGTGGEEQYF.

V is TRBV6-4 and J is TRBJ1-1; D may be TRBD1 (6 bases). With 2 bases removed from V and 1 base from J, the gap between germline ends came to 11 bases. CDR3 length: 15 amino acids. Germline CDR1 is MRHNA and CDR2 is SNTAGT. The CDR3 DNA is TGTGCCAGCAGTGACAAGGGGGAAACGAACACTGAAGCTTTCTTT. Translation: CASSDKGETNTEAFF.

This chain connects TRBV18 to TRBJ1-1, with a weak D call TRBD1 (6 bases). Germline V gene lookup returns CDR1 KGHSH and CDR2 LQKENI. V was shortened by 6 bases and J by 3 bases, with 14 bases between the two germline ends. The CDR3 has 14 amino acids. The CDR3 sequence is CASSYQDRYTEAFF. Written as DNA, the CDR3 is TGTGCCAGCTCCTACCAAGACAGGTACACTGAAGCTTTCTTT.

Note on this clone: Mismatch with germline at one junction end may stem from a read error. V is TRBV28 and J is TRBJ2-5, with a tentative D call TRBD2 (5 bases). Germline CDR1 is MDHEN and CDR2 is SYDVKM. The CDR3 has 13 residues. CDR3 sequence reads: CASSFLRRTLGNF. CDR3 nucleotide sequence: TGTGCCAGCAGTTTCCTCCGCCGGACTCTTGGAAACTTC.